This is a list of T cell receptor beta chains from one sample in a study of OX40 agonist ivuxolimab in advanced cancers. Profiled with immunoSEQ multiplex PCR; TCRdb holds only in-frame clones, not every one. This sample carries about 40,000 clones, about 91% of them seen once, and the ten largest clones take around 25%. The material was CD4+ or CD8+ T cells sorted from blood, obtained in a trial of the OX40 agonist ivuxolimab. The source is an adult with an advanced solid tumor such as melanoma, head and neck, liver or kidney cancer. Both conserved end residues are part of each CDR3. D genes are given only for firm matches. A clone size is listed for some rows: how often the clone was seen (once, few, many), or a class if it is expanded.

j_call	clone_size	v_call	d_call	cdr3_nt	cdr3_aa
TRBJ2-1	.	TRBV27	.	TGTGCCAGCAGGGTCAACTACAATGAGCAGTTCTTC	CASRVNYNEQFF
TRBJ1-5	.	TRBV5-8	.	TGTGCCAGCAGCTTGAGTCAGGGCCCGATCGGCAGCAATCAGCCCCAGCATTTT	CASSLSQGPIGSNQPQHF
TRBJ2-1	.	TRBV27	.	TGTGCCAGCAGCGGGAGCTCCTACAATGAGCAGTTCTTC	CASSGSSYNEQFF
TRBJ2-7	.	TRBV13	TRBD2	TGTGCCAGCAGCTTAGGTACTAGCGGGAGGAGGGAGCAGTACTTC	CASSLGTSGRREQYF
TRBJ1-3	.	TRBV29-1	.	TGCAGCGTGGAGGAGTGGGCCGCCGACTCTGGAAACACCATATATTTT	CSVEEWAADSGNTIYF
TRBJ2-2	.	TRBV6-5	.	TGTGCCAGCAGTTACTCTCCGGGACCGAACACCGGGGAGCTGTTTTTT	CASSYSPGPNTGELFF
TRBJ2-3	.	TRBV18	TRBD1	TGTGCCAGCTCACCATGGGACAGGGTCATTGTTGATACGCAGTATTTT	CASSPWDRVIVDTQYF
TRBJ1-5	.	TRBV10-1	.	TGCGCCAGCAGCGACTCTGGACAGAGCCTTTGGGGCAATCAGCCCCAGCATTTT	CASSDSGQSLWGNQPQHF
TRBJ2-7	.	TRBV27	.	TGTGCCAGCACCCTAAAAGGGGACTCCTACTACGAGCAGTACTTC	CASTLKGDSYYEQYF
TRBJ2-1	.	TRBV7-9	TRBD1	TGTGCCAGCAGTTTTCATACAGGGGAGTCCTACAATGAGCAGTTCTTC	CASSFHTGESYNEQFF
TRBJ2-3	.	TRBV7-9	.	TGTGCCAGCGGCGGTCCGGCAGATACGCAGTATTTT	CASGGPADTQYF
TRBJ2-1	.	TRBV7-9	.	TGTGCCAGCAACCCCGACCCCGGGGGTGAACCTCGAGTTTACAATGAGCAGTTCTTC	CASNPDPGGEPRVYNEQFF
TRBJ1-1	.	TRBV13	.	TGTGCCAGCAGCATGAGGGACGTAAGGACTGAAGCTTTCTTT	CASSMRDVRTEAFF
TRBJ1-1	few	TRBV6-5	.	TGTGCCAGCAGCCCAGCCCCGAACACTGAAGCTTTCTTT	CASSPAPNTEAFF
TRBJ2-7	.	TRBV28	.	TGTGCCAGCACCCTCAACCCGGGACACGAGCAGTACTTC	CASTLNPGHEQYF
TRBJ2-1	.	TRBV10-3	TRBD2	TGTGCCATCGGGCAACTAGCGGGAGTCAATGAGCAGTTCTTC	CAIGQLAGVNEQFF
TRBJ2-1	.	TRBV6-5	TRBD1	TGTGCCAGCAGTTACTCGACAGGGGAGCAGTTCTTC	CASSYSTGEQFF
TRBJ1-2	.	TRBV9	.	TGTGCCAGCAGCGGAAATAACTATGGCTACACCTTC	CASSGNNYGYTF
TRBJ2-3	.	TRBV7-6	.	TGTGCCAGCAGCTTAGCTGAGGTAGCAGATACGCAGTATTTT	CASSLAEVADTQYF
TRBJ1-1	.	TRBV10-3	.	TGTGCCATCAGTGAGTCGGGGAACCCTAGGAACACTGAAGCTTTCTTT	CAISESGNPRNTEAFF
TRBJ2-7	.	TRBV7-8	.	TGTGCCAGCAGCTTTCACTCGGACGAGCAGTACTTC	CASSFHSDEQYF
TRBJ1-1	.	TRBV5-1	.	TGCGCCAGCAGCTTAAAGGGGGACACTGAAGCTTTCTTT	CASSLKGDTEAFF
TRBJ1-5	.	TRBV27	.	TGTGCCAGCACCCCCCTACTCGGTCAGCCCCAGCATTTT	CASTPLLGQPQHF
TRBJ2-5	.	TRBV5-4	.	TGTGCCAGCAGCTTGTGGGGGGAAGGGGAGACCCAGTACTTC	CASSLWGEGETQYF
TRBJ1-2	.	TRBV28	.	TGTGCCAGCAGTTCCCTCTTTGTCTCCACGGCTTATGGCTACACCTTC	CASSSLFVSTAYGYTF
TRBJ2-1	.	TRBV7-9	TRBD2	TGTGCCAGCAGGATCGGGACTAGCGGAACCACCTACAATGAGCAGTTCTTC	CASRIGTSGTTYNEQFF
TRBJ2-5	.	TRBV2	TRBD2	TGTGCCAGCAGTCCCTTGGGACTAGCGGGAGTGGAGGAGGAGACCCAGTACTTC	CASSPLGLAGVEEETQYF
TRBJ2-5	.	TRBV5-1	.	TGCGCCAGCAGCTTAAGTGGGGGTGGAGAGACCCAGTACTTC	CASSLSGGGETQYF
TRBJ2-5	.	TRBV11-3	.	TGTGCCAGCAGCTTTCGGGGGTCGGAGACCCAGTACTTC	CASSFRGSETQYF
TRBJ2-7	.	TRBV7-9	.	TGTGCCAGCAGCCCTCTTTCTTACGAGCAGTACTTC	CASSPLSYEQYF
TRBJ1-5	.	TRBV5-3	TRBD1	TGTGCCAGAAGCTTGGGTCAGGGGGTACCCCGCAAAAATCAGCCCCAGCATTTT	CARSLGQGVPRKNQPQHF